This T cell receptor (beta chain) was observed in a study of blood T cell repertoires in COVID-19. Study information: Collection of acute and convalescent COVID-19 samples took place in the United States, Italy and Spain. PBMCs, B-cell-depleted T cells, or T cells provided the cDNA or gDNA that made up the material.

V lost 3 bases and J lost 4; bases outside the gene matches: 8. CDR1 WSHSY and CDR2 SAAADI come from the germline V gene. This CDR3 region has 16 residues. Original methodology: Reference gene primer amplification yielded estimated nucleated cell counts. TCRdb's copy holds only in-frame clones and misses some; the assay was immunoSEQ multiplex PCR. Clonal size and the V and J genes are those of that table, whereas D and trimming came from the DNA. Of 15,000 to 20,000 clones listed, about 90% are singletons. The source is a man aged 55 to 70 with active COVID-19. Material: peripheral blood. The chain links TRBV10-2 to TRBJ2-1, with 8 bases fitting TRBD2. This CDR3 is CASSDPSGGGYNEQFF. CDR3 nucleotide sequence: TGCGCCAGCAGTGACCCGAGCGGGGGAGGGTACAATGAGCAGTTCTTC.